Below are 14 T cell receptor beta chains sequenced from a single sample in a study of cytomegalovirus exposure and HLA in healthy donors. The PCR made use of 60 Vbeta and 13 Jbeta primers. Assay: immunoSEQ multiplex PCR; the TCRdb copy retains only in-frame clones and omits some. The data contain a few hundred thousand clones, roughly 80% of them singletons. The source material was PBMCs. The receptors shown here come from a man in his forties or fifties in good health and CMV-seronegative.

There are a few counts of this clone. V is TRBV11-2 and J is TRBJ2-1; no firm D call. CDR3 size: 12 residues. V lost 4 bases to trimming and J lost 3 bases, with 4 bases between them. The germline gives CDR1 SGHAT, CDR2 FQNNGV. The CDR3 coding sequence is TGTGCCAGCAGCTCCCGCTACAATGAGCAGTTCTTC. Translating gives CASSSRYNEQFF. The whole variable domain, filled in from reference TRBV11-2 and TRBJ2-1, reads EAGVAQSPRYKIIEKRQSVAFWCNPISGHATLYWYQQILGQGPKLLIQFQNNGVVDDSQLPKDRFSAERLKGVDSTLKIQPAKLEDSAVYLCASSSRYNEQFFGPGTRLTVL.

The chain carries TRBV5-6 and TRBJ2-2; a weak D match, TRBD2 (5 bases). The CDR3 length is 15 residues. The germline V gene has CDR1 SGHDT and CDR2 YYEEEE. Trimming stripped 5 bases from V and 2 bases from J, with 13 bases between. CDR3 sequence (DNA): TGTGCCAGCAGGAGGTCGGGGATCAACACCGGGGAGCTGTTTTTT. Protein: CASRRSGINTGELFF.

This clone was detected a few times. This chain uses TRBV7-6 with TRBJ2-1; possibly TRBD2 for D (5 bases). The CDR3 runs to 15 residues. Germline V gene data show CDR1 as SGHVS and CDR2 as FNYEAQ. V shed 5 bases and J shed 2 bases, with 13 bases lying between them. The CDR3 spells CASSLSSGTYNEQFF. The CDR3 DNA follows: TGTGCCAGCAGCCTTAGTTCCGGGACCTACAATGAGCAGTTCTTC.

The chain couples TRBV27 to TRBJ1-5; D perhaps matches TRBD1 (6 bases). The CDR3 is 14 amino acids. Germline CDR1 is MNHEY and CDR2 is SMNVEV (reference sequence). V was cut by 5 bases and J by 3 bases, with 11 bases left in between. The CDR3 bases are TGTGCCAGCAGTAACCAGGGGAACAATCAGCCCCAGCATTTT. This sequence encodes CASSNQGNNQPQHF.

The rearrangement joins TRBV27 to TRBJ2-3; 10 bases agree with TRBD2. Germline values: CDR1 MNHEY, CDR2 SMNVEV (reference sequence). The CDR3 is made up of 16 amino acids. With V trimmed by 8 bases and J by 3 bases, 11 bases remained unmatched. The CDR3 DNA sequence: TGTGCCAGCGCCTCTCAAGCGGGAGGGCTGACAGATACGCAGTATTTT. This gives the protein CASASQAGGLTDTQYF.

The rearrangement uses TRBV25-1 and TRBJ1-4; TRBD1 matches 10 bases. Trimming removed 7 bases from V and 6 bases from J; junction bases left unmatched: 11. There are 16 residues in the CDR3. Germline V gives CDR1 MGHDK, CDR2 SYGVNS. DNA of the CDR3: TGTGCCAGCACCTCAGCCCCGGGACAGGGGCATGAAAAACTGTTTTTT. Translation gives CASTSAPGQGHEKLFF.

A few counts support this clone. The chain combines TRBV9 with TRBJ2-5, with D hard to call. The CDR3 is 15 residues long. CDR1 is SGDLS and CDR2 is YYNGEE in the germline V gene. Trimming pared 4 bases from V and 1 base from J, leaving 14 bases between. CDR3: CASSNPLQAQETQYF. The CDR3 coding sequence is TGTGCCAGCAGCAATCCGCTGCAAGCCCAAGAGACCCAGTACTTC.

This chain joins TRBV7-6 and TRBJ2-5, with 8 bases identical to TRBD1. The V gene end was trimmed by 2 bases and the J gene end by 0 bases; junction bases not matched to a gene: 5. Germline V gene data show CDR1 as SGHVS and CDR2 as FNYEAQ. This CDR3 has 16 amino acids. The CDR3 loop reads CASSLRTGPYQETQYF. CDR3 DNA sequence: TGTGCCAGCAGCTTAAGGACAGGGCCGTACCAAGAGACCCAGTACTTC.

The chain employs TRBV19 and TRBJ1-1; TRBD1 matches 9 bases. Germline trimming cut 5 bases from V and 0 bases from J; bases unmatched to any gene: 10. The germline gives CDR1 LNHDA, CDR2 SQIVND (reference sequence). The CDR3 sequence is 17 residues long. CDR3: CASSLMTGGLMNTEAFF. CDR3 nucleotide sequence: TGTGCCAGTAGTCTGATGACAGGGGGATTAATGAACACTGAAGCTTTCTTT.

This chain links TRBV19 with TRBJ1-3; perhaps TRBD1 as D (5 bases). This CDR3 is 14 amino acids long. V was pared by 10 bases and J by 3 bases, with 16 bases between. Germline CDR1 is LNHDA and CDR2 is SQIVND (reference sequence). The CDR3 spells CATKGDSFGNTIYF. The CDR3 DNA reads TGTGCCACAAAAGGGGATTCTTTTGGAAACACCATATATTTT.

V usage is TRBV9 and J usage is TRBJ2-2; 8 nucleotides align to TRBD1. Per the germline V gene, CDR1 is SGDLS and CDR2 is YYNGEE. The CDR3 runs 16 residues. The V and J ends lost 3 bases and 0 bases, in that order; junction bases with no gene match: 4. CDR3 amino acids: CASSARTGPNTGELFF. The CDR3 coding sequence is TGTGCCAGCAGCGCCCGGACAGGGCCGAACACCGGGGAGCTGTTTTTT.

V and J are TRBV27 and TRBJ2-7, with D possibly TRBD1 on 5 matching bases. The CDR3 consists of 14 residues. Per germline, CDR1 MNHEY and CDR2 SMNVEV (reference sequence). The V and J ends lost 2 bases and 3 bases respectively, with 11 bases between them. In nucleotides, the CDR3 is TGTGCCAGCAGTTTAGGCCCAGGGATCTACGAGCAGTACTTC. This encodes CASSLGPGIYEQYF.

The V and J genes are TRBV10-3 and TRBJ2-7; TRBD2 agrees at 7 bases. The germline V gene encodes CDR1 ENHRY and CDR2 SYGVKD. With 6 bases clipped from V and 3 bases from J, the junction kept 23 bases outside the gene matches. The CDR3 covers 19 residues. Here the CDR3 reads CAIRPQIVMGGALLYEQYF. CDR3 sequence (DNA): TGTGCCATCAGGCCCCAGATCGTCATGGGAGGGGCCTTACTCTACGAGCAGTACTTC.

This clone has a single count. The chain uses TRBV7-3 and TRBJ2-1, with 9 bases that match TRBD1. There are 15 residues in the CDR3. The junction had 6 bases not matched to a gene; V was cut back by 2 bases and J by 7 bases. Germline V gene sequence: CDR1 SGHTA, CDR2 FQGTGA. For the CDR3, the DNA is TGTGCCAGCAGCTTATCACAGGGGGCCTGGAATGAGCAGTTCTTC. Translating gives CASSLSQGAWNEQFF.